These 25 T cell receptor beta chains share one sample of origin, sequenced in a study of blood T cell repertoires in COVID-19. Profiling relied on immunoSEQ multiplex PCR, and the TCRdb table lists in-frame clones only, not all of them. This table holds over 8,000 clones, around nine tenths found once. Sequences were obtained from peripheral blood. The receptors shown here come from a human donor with active COVID-19. The donor label of this sample is uncertain.

This clone was counted only a few times. Other nucleotide sequences from this sample produce the same CDR3. The V and J genes are TRBV6-4 and TRBJ2-3, with 8 bases matching TRBD2. V was pared by 3 bases and J by 1 base, with 0 bases of the junction left unmatched. The CDR3 length is 14 residues. The germline CDR1 and CDR2 sequences are MRHNA and SNTAGT. CDR3 residues: CASSEAGGTDTQYF. The DNA of the CDR3 is TGTGCCAGCAGTGAAGCGGGGGGCACAGATACGCAGTATTTT.

V is TRBV5-8 and J is TRBJ2-1, with 10 bases matching TRBD2. CDR3 length: 16 amino acids. V gave up 7 bases and J gave up 2 bases; unmatched junction bases: 9. The germline V gene encodes CDR1 SGHTS and CDR2 YDEGEE. The CDR3 is CASRATGTSAYNEQFF. The CDR3 region has the DNA TGTGCCAGCCGCGCGACCGGGACTAGCGCCTACAATGAGCAGTTCTTC. The complete variable domain, with remaining parts taken from reference TRBV5-8 and TRBJ2-1, reads EAGVTQSPTHLIKTRGQQATLRCSPISGHTSVYWYQQALGLGLQFLLWYDEGEERNRGNFPPRFSGRQFPNYSSELNVNALELEDSALYLCASRATGTSAYNEQFFGPGTRLTVL.

The V and J genes are TRBV13 and TRBJ1-3; TRBD1 aligns across 9 bases. The germline gives CDR1 PRHDT, CDR2 FYEKMQ (reference sequence). J lost 0 bases, V lost 4 bases, and 7 bases had no gene match. This CDR3 spans 17 amino acids. The CDR3 sequence: CASSSTGTGPSGNTIYF. The CDR3 DNA reads as TGTGCCAGCAGCTCGACGGGGACAGGGCCCTCTGGAAACACCATATATTTT.

The V gene is TRBV6-6, the J gene TRBJ1-2; 8 positions match TRBD1. The germline gives CDR1 MNHNY, CDR2 SVGAGI (reference sequence). J lost 4 bases, V lost 7 bases, and 2 bases had no gene match. The CDR3 has 12 amino acids. The CDR3 DNA reads as TGTGCCAGCACCGGGACAGGCTATGGCTACACCTTC. It translates to CASTGTGYGYTF.

This clone has a handful of counts. The rearrangement links TRBV2 to TRBJ1-1; no reliable D call. The germline CDR1 and CDR2 sequences are SNHLY and FYNNEI. This CDR3 has 13 amino acids. The V and J ends lost 2 bases and 7 bases respectively, with 11 bases between them. The CDR3 here is CASSERSRDEAFF. DNA of the CDR3: TGTGCCAGCAGTGAAAGGTCGAGGGATGAAGCTTTCTTT.

The V and J genes are TRBV12-5 and TRBJ2-2; 10 bases fit TRBD2. The germline CDR1 and CDR2 sequences are LGHNT and FRNRAP. The CDR3 is 16 residues long. With 7 bases clipped from V and 7 bases from J, the junction kept 12 bases outside the gene matches. The CDR3 nucleotides read TGTGCTAGTGCCGATCATCTAGCGGGAGCGGTCGGGGAGCTGTTTTTT. This encodes CASADHLAGAVGELFF.

The chain carries TRBV5-1 and TRBJ2-1; 7 bases align to TRBD2. V gave up 4 bases and J gave up 3 bases; unmatched junction bases: 7. CDR1 and CDR2 (germline): SGHRS, YFSETQ. This CDR3 spans 15 amino acids. CDR3 nucleotides: TGCGCCAGCAGCGAATCTAGCGGCAACTACAATGAGCAGTTCTTC. It encodes CASSESSGNYNEQFF.

This clone was seen just once. This chain connects TRBV3-1 (or the pseudogene TRBV3-2) to TRBJ2-7; perhaps TRBD1 as D (6 bases). Germline V gene lookup returns CDR1 LGHDT and CDR2 YNNKEL (reference sequence). V was shortened by 1 base and J by 6 bases, with 19 bases between the two germline ends. CDR3 length equals 16 residues. As DNA, the CDR3 is TGTGCCAGCAGCCAAGGAGGGACAAGGGTCCTCGGCGAGCAGTACTTC. Residues: CASSQGGTRVLGEQYF.

The V and J genes are TRBV28 and TRBJ1-1; D is unresolved. Germline CDR1 MDHEN, CDR2 SYDVKM. CDR3 size: 12 residues. V was cut by 4 bases and J by 1 base, with 4 bases left in between. The CDR3 DNA reads as TGTGCCAGCAGTTCCAAGAACACTGAAGCTTTCTTT. Its translation is CASSSKNTEAFF.

This chain joins TRBV5-1 and TRBJ2-1; 7 positions match TRBD1. The junction had 6 bases not matched to a gene; V was cut back by 8 bases and J by 7 bases. CDR3 length equals 12 residues. CDR1 and CDR2 (germline): SGHRS, YFSETQ. The CDR3 DNA reads as TGCGCCAGTAAAGGACAGGTGAATGAGCAGTTCTTC. This sequence encodes CASKGQVNEQFF.

This sequence joins TRBV4-1 and TRBJ2-3; 14 bases align to TRBD2. Per germline, CDR1 MGHRA and CDR2 YSYEKL. The CDR3 length is 22 residues. The V gene end was trimmed by 0 bases and the J gene end by 1 base; junction bases not matched to a gene: 15. CDR3 in amino acids: CASSQDLGQKTSGGACTDTQYF. The CDR3 DNA reads TGCGCCAGCAGCCAAGACCTCGGCCAAAAGACTAGCGGGGGGGCTTGCACAGATACGCAGTATTTT.

This clone is a singleton in its sample. As DNA, the CDR3 is TGCGCCAGCAGCCTGGGACAGGGGAGCTCCTATAATTCACCCCTCCACTTT. This sequence encodes CASSLGQGSSYNSPLHF. V gene TRBV5-1 combines with J gene TRBJ1-6; 10 positions match TRBD1. V lost 4 bases and J lost 0; bases outside the gene matches: 4. CDR3 length: 17 amino acids. Germline CDR1 reads SGHRS; CDR2 reads YFSETQ.

The rearrangement uses TRBV14 and TRBJ1-6, with TRBD1 matching over 8 bases. From germline, CDR1 is SGHDN and CDR2 FVKESK. The CDR3 has 14 amino acids. V lost 2 bases and J lost 7; bases outside the gene matches: 1. As DNA, the CDR3 is TGTGCCAGCAGCCAATGGACAGGGAATTCACCCCTCCACTTT. This sequence encodes CASSQWTGNSPLHF.

V is TRBV6-5 and J is TRBJ1-2; no reliable D call. The CDR3 is 12 residues long. Germline V CDR1 and CDR2: MNHEY, SVGAGI. V was pared by 7 bases and J by 3 bases, with 9 bases between. CDR3 sequence reads: CASKTRDYGYTF. The DNA of the CDR3 is TGTGCCAGCAAAACGCGGGACTATGGCTACACCTTC.

The V gene is TRBV19, the J gene TRBJ2-1, with TRBD2 identical over 13 bases. Germline V CDR1 and CDR2: LNHDA, SQIVND (reference sequence). V lost 9 bases to trimming and J lost 1 base; unmatched junction nucleotides: 9. There are 17 residues in the CDR3. Written as DNA, the CDR3 is TGTGCCAGCCACGGACTAGCGGGGGACACATCCTACAATGAGCAGTTCTTC. Protein: CASHGLAGDTSYNEQFF. Looking up the rest from reference TRBV19 and TRBJ2-1 gives the full variable domain: DGGITQSPKYLFRKEGQNVTLSCEQNLNHDAMYWYRQDPGQGLRLIYYSQIVNDFQKGDIAEGYSVSREKKESFPLTVTSAQKNPTAFYLCASHGLAGDTSYNEQFFGPGTRLTVL.

The chain joins TRBV5-1 to TRBJ1-6; 8 positions agree with TRBD1. CDR3 length: 15 amino acids. V lost 1 base to trimming and J lost 5 bases; unmatched junction nucleotides: 2. Germline V gene data show CDR1 as SGHRS and CDR2 as YFSETQ. The CDR3 sequence is CASSLQGQDNSPLHF. The CDR3, as DNA: TGCGCCAGCAGCTTGCAGGGACAGGATAATTCACCCCTCCACTTT.

The rearrangement uses TRBV30 and TRBJ1-1; D gene ambiguous. From germline, CDR1 is GTSNPN and CDR2 SVGIG (reference sequence). The CDR3 loop spans 13 amino acids. The ends were cut back, 0 bases at V and 7 bases at J, with 12 bases in the middle. The CDR3 spells CAWSVGRRSEAFF. The CDR3 DNA sequence: TGTGCCTGGAGTGTCGGCAGGAGGAGTGAAGCTTTCTTT.

J is TRBJ1-1 and V is TRBV9, with D possibly being TRBD1 (6 bases). Germline CDR1 and CDR2: SGDLS and YYNGEE. The CDR3 sequence is 15 residues long. V lost 0 bases to trimming and J lost 1 base, with 10 bases between them. In DNA form, the CDR3 reads TGTGCCAGCAGCGTAGTGCCAGGGGAGAACACTGAAGCTTTCTTT. As protein: CASSVVPGENTEAFF.

This clone was detected only a few times. The chain has TRBV7-2 and TRBJ2-7, with TRBD2 identical over 12 bases. CDR3 length: 15 amino acids. Per the germline V gene, CDR1 is SGHTA and CDR2 is FQGNSA. Trimming removed 6 bases from V and 2 bases from J; junction bases left unmatched: 5. CDR3 nucleotides: TGTGCCAGCAGGAAGACTAGCGGGGGAGCCTACGAGCAGTACTTC. As protein: CASRKTSGGAYEQYF.

The chain is built from TRBV10-3 and TRBJ1-5; D unclear. The germline CDR1 and CDR2 sequences are ENHRY and SYGVKD. The V end lost 3 bases, the J end lost 5 bases, and 8 bases lay between the germline ends. The CDR3 length is 13 residues. CDR3 protein: CAISEGRDQPQHF. Here the CDR3 DNA reads TGTGCCATCAGTGAAGGGCGGGATCAGCCCCAGCATTTT.

The V call is TRBV3-1 (or the pseudogene TRBV3-2), the J call TRBJ1-5; tentative D call: TRBD1 (6 bases). Germline CDR1 reads LGHDT; CDR2 reads YNNKEL (reference sequence). The CDR3 covers 16 residues. With 4 bases removed from V and 0 bases from J, the gap between germline ends came to 13 bases. The CDR3 protein is CASSLGQGHSNQPQHF. Here the CDR3 DNA reads TGTGCCAGCAGCCTCGGCCAGGGACATAGCAATCAGCCCCAGCATTTT.

J is TRBJ1-6 and V is TRBV5-4; unclear D gene. CDR3 length equals 14 residues. Trimming shortened V by 4 bases and J by 4 bases, and 9 bases separated the two germline ends. Per germline, CDR1 SGHNT and CDR2 YYREEE (reference sequence). This chain's CDR3 is CASSPGNYNSPLHF. The CDR3 region has the DNA TGTGCCAGCAGCCCCGGGAATTATAATTCACCCCTCCACTTT. The full variable domain, in which reference TRBV5-4 and TRBJ1-6 provide the parts outside the CDR3, is ETGVTQSPTHLIKTRGQQVTLRCSSQSGHNTVSWYQQALGQGPQFIFQYYREEENGRGNFPPRFSGLQFPNYSSELNVNALELDDSALYLCASSPGNYNSPLHFGNGTRLTVT.

The chain links TRBV10-1 to TRBJ2-1, with 11 nucleotides matching TRBD2. Unmatched junction bases numbered 8, after V lost 1 base and J lost 9 bases. This CDR3 is 16 amino acids long. Per germline, CDR1 WNHNN and CDR2 SYGVQD (reference sequence). The CDR3 protein is CASSEFALAGAGEQFF. Here the CDR3 DNA reads TGCGCCAGCAGTGAGTTCGCACTAGCGGGGGCAGGTGAGCAGTTCTTC.

In nucleotides, the CDR3 is TGTGCCAGCTCACCACCGGTTCCCGGGAGGACCGCGAACACCGGGGAGCTGTTTTTT. Amino acids: CASSPPVPGRTANTGELFF. The rearrangement links TRBV18 to TRBJ2-2; 7 bases are shared with TRBD2. Trimming removed 0 bases from V and 0 bases from J; junction bases left unmatched: 10. This CDR3 is 19 amino acids long. Germline V gene sequence: CDR1 KGHSH, CDR2 LQKENI.

The chain uses TRBV28 and TRBJ2-7, with D perhaps TRBD2 (6 bases). Germline assignment: CDR1 MDHEN and CDR2 SYDVKM. The CDR3 is 15 amino acids. V was cut by 6 bases and J by 0 bases, with 15 bases left in between. CDR3 bases: TGTGCCAGCAGGCGGGACTCCACGAGCTCCTACGAGCAGTACTTC. Encoded protein: CASRRDSTSSYEQYF.